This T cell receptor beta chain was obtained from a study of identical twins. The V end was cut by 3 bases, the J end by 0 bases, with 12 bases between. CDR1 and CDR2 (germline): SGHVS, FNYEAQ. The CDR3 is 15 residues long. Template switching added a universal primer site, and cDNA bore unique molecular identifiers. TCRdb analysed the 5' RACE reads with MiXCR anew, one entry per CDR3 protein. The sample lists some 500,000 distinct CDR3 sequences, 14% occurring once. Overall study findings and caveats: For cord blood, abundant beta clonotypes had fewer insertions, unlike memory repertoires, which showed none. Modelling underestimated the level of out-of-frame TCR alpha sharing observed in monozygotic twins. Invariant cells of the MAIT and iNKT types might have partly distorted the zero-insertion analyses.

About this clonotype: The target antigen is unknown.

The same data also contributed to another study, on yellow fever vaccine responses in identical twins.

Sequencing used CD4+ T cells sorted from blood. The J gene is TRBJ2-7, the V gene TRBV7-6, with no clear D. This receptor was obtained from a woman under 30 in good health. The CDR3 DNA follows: TGTGCCAGCAGCTTCTCAACCCAGTCCTCCTACGAGCAGTACTTC. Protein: CASSFSTQSSYEQYF.